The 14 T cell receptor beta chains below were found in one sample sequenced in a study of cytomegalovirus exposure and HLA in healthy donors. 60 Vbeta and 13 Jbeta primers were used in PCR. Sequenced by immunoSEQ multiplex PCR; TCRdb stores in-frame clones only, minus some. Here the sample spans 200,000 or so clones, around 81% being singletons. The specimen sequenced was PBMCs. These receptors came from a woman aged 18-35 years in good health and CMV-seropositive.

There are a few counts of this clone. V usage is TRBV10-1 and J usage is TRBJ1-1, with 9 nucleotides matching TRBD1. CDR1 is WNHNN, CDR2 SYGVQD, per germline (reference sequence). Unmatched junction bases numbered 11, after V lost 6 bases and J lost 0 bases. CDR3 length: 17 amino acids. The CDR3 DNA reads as TGCGCCAGCAGCACCGCCGGGACAGGGTCTTTGAACACTGAAGCTTTCTTT. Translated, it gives CASSTAGTGSLNTEAFF.

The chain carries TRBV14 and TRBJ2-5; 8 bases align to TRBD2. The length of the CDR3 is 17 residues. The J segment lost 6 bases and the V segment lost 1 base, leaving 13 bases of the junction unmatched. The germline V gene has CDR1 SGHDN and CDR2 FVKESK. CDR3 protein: CASSQVPRTSPGQTQYF. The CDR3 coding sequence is TGTGCCAGCAGCCAAGTCCCGCGGACTAGCCCCGGTCAGACCCAGTACTTC. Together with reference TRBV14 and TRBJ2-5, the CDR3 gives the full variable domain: EAGVTQFPSHSVIEKGQTVTLRCDPISGHDNLYWYRRVMGKEIKFLLHFVKESKQDESGMPNNRFLAERTGGTYSTLKVQPAELEDSGVYFCASSQVPRTSPGQTQYFGPGTRLLVL.

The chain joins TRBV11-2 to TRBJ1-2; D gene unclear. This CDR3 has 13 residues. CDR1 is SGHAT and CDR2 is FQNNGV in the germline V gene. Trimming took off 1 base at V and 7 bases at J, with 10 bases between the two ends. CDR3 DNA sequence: TGTGCCAGCAGCTTAGGAGGGCCGCCTGGCTACACCTTC. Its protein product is CASSLGGPPGYTF.

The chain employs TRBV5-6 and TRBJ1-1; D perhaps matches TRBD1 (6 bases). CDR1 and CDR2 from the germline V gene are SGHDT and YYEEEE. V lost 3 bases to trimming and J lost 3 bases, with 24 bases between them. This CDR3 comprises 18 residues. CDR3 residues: CASSYWTANRGAYTEAFF. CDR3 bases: TGTGCCAGCAGCTACTGGACAGCCAACCGAGGGGCTTACACTGAAGCTTTCTTT.

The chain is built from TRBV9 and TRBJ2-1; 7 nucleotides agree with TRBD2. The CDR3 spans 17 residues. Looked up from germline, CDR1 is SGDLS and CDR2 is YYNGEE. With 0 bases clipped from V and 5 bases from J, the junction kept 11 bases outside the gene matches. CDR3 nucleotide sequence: TGTGCCAGCAGCGTAGGAGGAGCGGGGTGGTGGGACAATGAGCAGTTCTTC. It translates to CASSVGGAGWWDNEQFF.

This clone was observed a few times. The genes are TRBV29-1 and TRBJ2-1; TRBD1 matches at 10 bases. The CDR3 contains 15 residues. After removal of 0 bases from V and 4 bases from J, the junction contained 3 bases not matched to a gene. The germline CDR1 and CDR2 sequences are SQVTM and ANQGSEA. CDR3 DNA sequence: TGCAGCGTTGAAGATGGGGACAGGGGTTACAATGAGCAGTTCTTC. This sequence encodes CSVEDGDRGYNEQFF.

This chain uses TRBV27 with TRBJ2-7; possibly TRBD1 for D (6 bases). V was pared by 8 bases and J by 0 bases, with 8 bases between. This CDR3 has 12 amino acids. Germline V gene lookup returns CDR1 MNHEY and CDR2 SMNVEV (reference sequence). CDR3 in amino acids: CASRDISYEQYV. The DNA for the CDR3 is TGTGCCAGCCGGGACATCTCCTACGAGCAGTACGTC.

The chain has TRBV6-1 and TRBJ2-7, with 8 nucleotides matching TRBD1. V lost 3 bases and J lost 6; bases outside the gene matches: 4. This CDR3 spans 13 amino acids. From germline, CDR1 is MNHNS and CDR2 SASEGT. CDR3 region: CASSEFRGREQYF. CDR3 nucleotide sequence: TGTGCCAGCAGTGAGTTCAGGGGGCGCGAGCAGTACTTC.

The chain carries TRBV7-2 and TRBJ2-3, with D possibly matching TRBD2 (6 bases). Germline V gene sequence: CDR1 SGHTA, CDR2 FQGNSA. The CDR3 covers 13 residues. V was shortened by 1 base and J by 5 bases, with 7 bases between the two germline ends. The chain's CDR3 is CASSLVRGDTQYF. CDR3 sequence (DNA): TGTGCCAGCAGCTTAGTGCGGGGAGATACGCAGTATTTT.

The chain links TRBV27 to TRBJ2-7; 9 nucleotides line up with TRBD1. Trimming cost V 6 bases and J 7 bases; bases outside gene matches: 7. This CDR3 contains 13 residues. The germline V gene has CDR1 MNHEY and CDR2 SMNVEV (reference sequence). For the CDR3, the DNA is TGTGCCAGCAGGGACTGGACAGGGGATGAGCAGTACGTC. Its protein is CASRDWTGDEQYV.

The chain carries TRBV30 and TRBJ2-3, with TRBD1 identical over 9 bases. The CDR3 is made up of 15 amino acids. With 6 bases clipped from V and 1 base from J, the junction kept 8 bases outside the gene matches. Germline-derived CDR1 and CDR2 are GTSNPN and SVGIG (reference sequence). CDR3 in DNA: TGTGCCTGCCTAAAGGGACAGGGAGGCACAGATACGCAGTATTTT. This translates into CACLKGQGGTDTQYF.

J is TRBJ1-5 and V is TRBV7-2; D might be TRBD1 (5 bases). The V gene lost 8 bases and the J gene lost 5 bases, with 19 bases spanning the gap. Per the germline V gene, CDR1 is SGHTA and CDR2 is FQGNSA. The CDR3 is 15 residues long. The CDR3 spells CASSKNTGVYQPQHF. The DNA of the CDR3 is TGTGCCAGCTCTAAGAACACAGGCGTCTATCAGCCCCAGCATTTT.

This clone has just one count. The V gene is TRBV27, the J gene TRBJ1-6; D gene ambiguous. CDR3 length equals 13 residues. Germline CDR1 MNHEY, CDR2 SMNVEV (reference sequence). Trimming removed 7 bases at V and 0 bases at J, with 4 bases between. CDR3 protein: CASTGSYNSPLHF. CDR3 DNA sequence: TGTGCCAGCACGGGCTCCTATAATTCACCCCTCCACTTT.

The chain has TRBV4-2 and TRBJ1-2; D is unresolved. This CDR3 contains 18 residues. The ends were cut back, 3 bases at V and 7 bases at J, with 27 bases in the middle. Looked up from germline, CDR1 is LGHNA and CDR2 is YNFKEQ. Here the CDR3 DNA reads TGTGCCAGCAGCCAGGAGGCCCGGTCATGGGCGCGGTCTTTTGGCTACACCTTC. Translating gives CASSQEARSWARSFGYTF.